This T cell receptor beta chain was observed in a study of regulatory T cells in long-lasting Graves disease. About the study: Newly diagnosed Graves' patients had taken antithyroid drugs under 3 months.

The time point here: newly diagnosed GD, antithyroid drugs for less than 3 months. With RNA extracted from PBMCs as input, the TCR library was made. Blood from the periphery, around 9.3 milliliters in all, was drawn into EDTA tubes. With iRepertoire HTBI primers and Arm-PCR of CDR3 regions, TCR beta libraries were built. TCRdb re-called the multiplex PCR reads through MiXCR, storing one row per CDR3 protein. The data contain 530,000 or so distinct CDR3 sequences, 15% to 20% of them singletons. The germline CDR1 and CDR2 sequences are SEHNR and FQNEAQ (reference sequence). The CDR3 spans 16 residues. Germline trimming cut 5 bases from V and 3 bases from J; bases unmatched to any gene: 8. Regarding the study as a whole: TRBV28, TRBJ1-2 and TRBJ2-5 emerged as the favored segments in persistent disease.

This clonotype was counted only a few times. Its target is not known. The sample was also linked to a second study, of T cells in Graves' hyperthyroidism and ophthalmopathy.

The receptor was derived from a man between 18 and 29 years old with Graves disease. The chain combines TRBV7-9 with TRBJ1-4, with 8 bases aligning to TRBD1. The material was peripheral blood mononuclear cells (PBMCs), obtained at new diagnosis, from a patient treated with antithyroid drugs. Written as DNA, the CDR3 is TGTGCCAGCAGCCCAGCCCGGGACAGGCCTAATGAAAAACTGTTTTTT. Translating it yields CASSPARDRPNEKLFF.